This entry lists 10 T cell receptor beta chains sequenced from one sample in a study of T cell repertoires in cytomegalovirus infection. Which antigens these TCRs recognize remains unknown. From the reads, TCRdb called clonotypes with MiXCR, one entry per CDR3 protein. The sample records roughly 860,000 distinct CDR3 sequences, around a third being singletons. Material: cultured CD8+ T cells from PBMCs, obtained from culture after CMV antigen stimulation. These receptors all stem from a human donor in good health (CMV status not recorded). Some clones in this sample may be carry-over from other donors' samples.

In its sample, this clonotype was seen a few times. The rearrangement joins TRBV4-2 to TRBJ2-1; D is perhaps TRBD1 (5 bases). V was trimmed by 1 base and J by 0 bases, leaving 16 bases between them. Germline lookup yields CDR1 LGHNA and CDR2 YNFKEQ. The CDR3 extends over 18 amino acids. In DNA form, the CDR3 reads TGTGCCAGCAGCCAAGTCCTTTCCCAGGGAACCTCCTACAATGAGCAGTTCTTC. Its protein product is CASSQVLSQGTSYNEQFF.

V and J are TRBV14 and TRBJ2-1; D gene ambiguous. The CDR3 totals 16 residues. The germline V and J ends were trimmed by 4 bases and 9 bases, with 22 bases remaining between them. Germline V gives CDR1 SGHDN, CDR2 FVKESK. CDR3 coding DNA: TGTGCCAGCAGCCCCCACCCGGGTCCGTTTTTGGGTGAGCAGTTCTTC. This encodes CASSPHPGPFLGEQFF.

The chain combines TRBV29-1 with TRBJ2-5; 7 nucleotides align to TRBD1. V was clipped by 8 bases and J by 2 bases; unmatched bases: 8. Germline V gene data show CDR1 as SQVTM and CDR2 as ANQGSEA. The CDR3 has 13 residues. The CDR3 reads CSFVGDRQETQYF. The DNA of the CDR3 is TGCAGCTTTGTGGGGGACAGACAAGAGACCCAGTACTTC.

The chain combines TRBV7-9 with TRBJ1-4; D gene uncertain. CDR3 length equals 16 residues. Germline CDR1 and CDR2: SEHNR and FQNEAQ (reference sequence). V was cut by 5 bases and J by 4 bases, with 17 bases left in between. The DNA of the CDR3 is TGTGCCAGCAGCCCCGGACTTTTGGGAAGTAATGAAAAACTGTTTTTT. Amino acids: CASSPGLLGSNEKLFF.

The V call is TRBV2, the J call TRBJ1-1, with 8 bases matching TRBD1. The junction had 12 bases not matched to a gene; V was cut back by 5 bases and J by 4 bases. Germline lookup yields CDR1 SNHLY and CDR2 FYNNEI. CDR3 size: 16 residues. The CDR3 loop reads CASSWTGSGGTTEAFF. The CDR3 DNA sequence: TGTGCCAGCAGTTGGACAGGGTCTGGGGGGACCACTGAAGCTTTCTTT.

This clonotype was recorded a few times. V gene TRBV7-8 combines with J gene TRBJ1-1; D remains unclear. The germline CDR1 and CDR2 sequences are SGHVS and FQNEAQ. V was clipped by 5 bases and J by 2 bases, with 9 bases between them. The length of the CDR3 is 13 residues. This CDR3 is CASSPTINTEAFF. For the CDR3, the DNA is TGTGCCAGCAGCCCGACCATAAACACTGAAGCTTTCTTT.

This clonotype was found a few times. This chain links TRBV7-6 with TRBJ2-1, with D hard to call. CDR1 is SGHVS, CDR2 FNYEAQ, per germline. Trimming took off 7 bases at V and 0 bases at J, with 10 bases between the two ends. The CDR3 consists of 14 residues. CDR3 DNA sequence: TGTGCCAGCACCCCGGGCAGCTCCTACAATGAGCAGTTCTTC. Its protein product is CASTPGSSYNEQFF.

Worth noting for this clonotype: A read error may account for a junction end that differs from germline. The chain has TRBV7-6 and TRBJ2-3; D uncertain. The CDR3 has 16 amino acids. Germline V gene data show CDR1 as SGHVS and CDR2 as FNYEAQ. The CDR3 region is CASSLDQPVSTDTRYF. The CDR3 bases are TGTGCCAGCAGCTTAGACCAGCCGGTTAGCACAGATACGCGGTATTTT.

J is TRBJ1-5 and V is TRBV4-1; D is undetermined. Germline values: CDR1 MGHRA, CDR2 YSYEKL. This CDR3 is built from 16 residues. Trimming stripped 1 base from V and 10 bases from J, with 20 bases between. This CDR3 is CASSQVMGGSIYPQHF. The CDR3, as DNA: TGCGCCAGCAGCCAAGTCATGGGAGGCTCAATTTATCCCCAGCATTTT.

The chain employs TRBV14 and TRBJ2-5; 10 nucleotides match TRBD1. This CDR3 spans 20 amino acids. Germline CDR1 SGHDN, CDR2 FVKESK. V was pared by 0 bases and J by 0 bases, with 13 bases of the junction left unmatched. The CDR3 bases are TGTGCCAGCAGCCAAGATACGAGCGGGACAGGGGCCCTGTACCAAGAGACCCAGTACTTC. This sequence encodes CASSQDTSGTGALYQETQYF.